This is a list of T cell receptor beta chains from one sample in a study of T cell clusters in autoimmune cytopenias. TCRdb processed the multiplex PCR reads again and assigns one entry to each CDR3 protein, with no DNA. In all, the sample yields thousands of distinct CDR3 sequences. The sequenced sample consisted of peripheral blood. These receptors were taken from a human donor with an autoimmune cytopenia or autoimmune hepatitis (not recorded which). Both conserved end residues are part of each CDR3. Clone sizes are shown as how often the clone was seen (once, few, many) or a class if it is expanded.

v_call	j_call	clone_size	cdr3_aa
TRBV19	TRBJ2-1	medium-sized	CASTDPVQGGNEQFF
TRBV27	TRBJ2-1	medium-sized	CASSLGVSSYNEQFF
TRBV12-3/TRBV12-4	TRBJ2-7	medium-sized	CASSAGFGEQYF
TRBV11-1	TRBJ1-5	medium-sized	CASSLGSGRNQPQHF
TRBV15	TRBJ1-4	medium-sized	CATSRVGGGEKLFF
TRBV18	TRBJ1-5	medium-sized	CASSPGQNQPQHF
TRBV6-5	TRBJ2-1	medium-sized	CASTPSGGPGQFF
TRBV18	TRBJ2-7	medium-sized	CASSPRSGTGLVEQYF
TRBV6-5	TRBJ2-7	large	CASRYQGQGLSYEQYF
TRBV6-5	TRBJ1-6	medium-sized	CASRTPVEPLHF
TRBV19	TRBJ2-2	medium-sized	CASSDRGPVTGELFF
TRBV6-2/TRBV6-3	TRBJ1-5	medium-sized	CASRQLENQPQHF
TRBV19	TRBJ2-6	medium-sized	CASSIGLGANVLTF
TRBV12-3/TRBV12-4	TRBJ1-1	medium-sized	CASTRGGTDTEAFF
TRBV6-5	TRBJ2-5	medium-sized	CASSLPMGGQETQYF
TRBV19	TRBJ2-3	medium-sized	CASSDLSGAGTDTQYF
TRBV20-1	TRBJ2-5	medium-sized	CSARKGLETQYF